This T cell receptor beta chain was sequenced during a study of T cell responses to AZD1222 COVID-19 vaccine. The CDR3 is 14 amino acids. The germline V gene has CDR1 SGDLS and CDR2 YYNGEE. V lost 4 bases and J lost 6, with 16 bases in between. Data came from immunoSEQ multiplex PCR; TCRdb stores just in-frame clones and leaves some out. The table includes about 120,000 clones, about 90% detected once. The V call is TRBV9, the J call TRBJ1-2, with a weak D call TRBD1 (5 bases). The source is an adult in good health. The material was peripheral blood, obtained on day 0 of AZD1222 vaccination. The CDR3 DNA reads TGTGCCAGCAGCCCAGGAGGGGATCTGGATGGCTACACCTTC. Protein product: CASSPGGDLDGYTF.